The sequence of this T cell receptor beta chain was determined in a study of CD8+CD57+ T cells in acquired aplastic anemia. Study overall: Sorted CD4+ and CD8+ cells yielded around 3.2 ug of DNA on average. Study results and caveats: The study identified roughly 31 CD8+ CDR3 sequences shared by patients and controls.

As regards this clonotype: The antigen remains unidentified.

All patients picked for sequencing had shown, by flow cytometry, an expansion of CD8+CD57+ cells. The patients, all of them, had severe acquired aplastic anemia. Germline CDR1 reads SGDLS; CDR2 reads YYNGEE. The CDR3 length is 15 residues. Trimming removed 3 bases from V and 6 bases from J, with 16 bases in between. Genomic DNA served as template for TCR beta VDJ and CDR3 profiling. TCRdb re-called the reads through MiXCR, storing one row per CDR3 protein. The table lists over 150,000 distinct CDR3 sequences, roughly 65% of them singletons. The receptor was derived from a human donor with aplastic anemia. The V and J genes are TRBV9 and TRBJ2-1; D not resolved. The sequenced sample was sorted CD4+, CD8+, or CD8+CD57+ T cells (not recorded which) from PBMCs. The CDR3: CASSARPTRRNEQFF. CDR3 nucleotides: TGTGCCAGCAGCGCCCGACCCACGAGGCGCAATGAGCAGTTCTTC.